The source of this T cell receptor (beta chain) is a study of tumor-infiltrating lymphocytes in primary liver carcinoma. Study overall: Men and women, 30 to 69 years of age, made up the patients.

Unsorted bulk tissue, roughly 20-33 mg of it, served as the source for co-extraction of RNA and DNA. TCR beta cDNA was reverse-transcribed from approximately 0.45 ug of total RNA. The reaction used a constant-region primer and ProtoScript II reverse transcriptase. Slightly modified ARM-PCR with three nested multiplex PCR rounds yielded TCR beta libraries. TCRdb redid the calling of the multiplex PCR reads with MiXCR, one entry per CDR3 protein. The sample has roughly 120,000 distinct CDR3 sequences; 55% to 75% are singletons. The receptor was isolated from a woman aged 55-69 years with primary liver carcinoma and hepatitis B virus infection. The source material was liver tumor tissue from sampling region 3. Documented subset: tumor region T3, left-lateral pole.

As DNA, the CDR3 is TGTGCCAGCAGTTCCTCTGGGTCGACGCAGTATTTT. As protein: CASSSSGSTQYF. This chain joins TRBV28 and TRBJ2-3; unclear D gene. V was pared by 4 bases and J by 9 bases, with 11 bases between. Per the germline V gene, CDR1 is MDHEN and CDR2 is SYDVKM. The CDR3 has 12 amino acids.